In this sample, the clone carrying this TCR beta chain turned up a few times. This specimen comes from a study of T-cell reconstitution after alpha-beta-depleted transplantation in children. Construction of the TCRbeta library involved unique molecular identifiers. One entry per CDR3 protein results from TCRdb running MiXCR on the PCR reads. The sample includes about 420,000 distinct CDR3 sequences, roughly 15% of them seen just once. Source: PBMCs, mostly from graft donor cells, taken 360 days after TCRalphabeta/CD19-depleted stem cell transplant. The clonotype originates from a boy younger than two who had a stem cell transplant for Wiskott-Aldrich syndrome, so the T cells may come from the graft donor.

CDR3 sequence: CSARGLAGLNNEQFF. CDR3 coding DNA: TGCAGCGCCCGGGGACTAGCGGGACTTAACAATGAGCAGTTCTTC. The V and J genes are TRBV29-1 and TRBJ2-1; TRBD2 agrees at 13 bases. This CDR3 has 15 amino acids. Trimming at V came to 7 bases and at J to 5 bases, leaving 8 bases not matched to a gene. Germline V CDR1 and CDR2: SQVTM, ANQGSEA.